The 13 T cell receptor beta chains given below trace back to one sample, sequenced in a study of CD8 T cells in ankylosing spondylitis. Their cognate antigens are unknown. Findings and limits, study-wide: Ankylosing spondylitis blood seemed to carry a telltale TCR beta motif made of several highly homologous variants.

TCRdb recomputed calls from the 5' RACE reads with MiXCR, one row per CDR3 protein. Of 100,000 to 150,000 distinct CDR3 sequences in the sample, about 15% are singletons; the top ten hold approximately 33%. Sequencing was done on a sample of blood, either unsorted or a sorted T cell fraction (not recorded which). These receptors were collected from a male donor with ankylosing spondylitis.

This clonotype came up many times. The chain has TRBV27 and TRBJ1-1, with D possibly TRBD1 on 5 matching bases. Trimming removed 5 bases at V and 0 bases at J, with 10 bases between. The CDR3 is made up of 14 amino acids. Germline CDR1 and CDR2: MNHEY and SMNVEV (reference sequence). The CDR3 DNA is TGTGCCAGCAGTCACCGACAGATGAACACTGAAGCTTTCTTT. It codes for CASSHRQMNTEAFF.

The chain couples TRBV9 to TRBJ2-1; 8 nucleotides match TRBD2. Trimming at V came to 3 bases and at J to 1 base, leaving 3 bases not matched to a gene. CDR1 is SGDLS, CDR2 YYNGEE, per germline. The length of the CDR3 is 15 residues. CDR3 loop: CASSGGLASYNEQFF. Written as DNA, the CDR3 is TGTGCCAGCAGCGGAGGACTAGCTTCCTACAATGAGCAGTTCTTC.

This rearrangement joins TRBV6-2 or TRBV6-3 to TRBJ2-1; 8 bases fit TRBD2. Germline loops: CDR1 MNHEY, CDR2 SVGEGT. The V gene end was trimmed by 3 bases and the J gene end by 6 bases; junction bases not matched to a gene: 7. The CDR3 contains 15 residues. The CDR3 here is CASSYRASGLNEQFF. The CDR3 DNA is TGTGCCAGCAGTTATAGGGCTAGCGGGCTCAATGAGCAGTTCTTC.

This clonotype was observed at least ten times. The V call is TRBV29-1, the J call TRBJ1-1; D is possibly TRBD1 (5 bases). V was cut by 6 bases and J by 1 base, with 18 bases left in between. Looked up from germline, CDR1 is SQVTM and CDR2 is ANQGSEA. CDR3 length equals 15 residues. In nucleotides, the CDR3 is TGCAGCGTGCCCGACAGAGAAAAGAGGAACACTGAAGCTTTCTTT. Translation: CSVPDREKRNTEAFF. Variable domain in full (rest from reference TRBV29-1 and TRBJ1-1): SAVISQKPSRDICQRGTSLTIQCQVDSQVTMMFWYRQQPGQSLTLIATANQGSEATYESGFVIDKFPISRPNLTFSTLTVSNMSPEDSSIYLCSVPDREKRNTEAFFGQGTRLTVV.

This clonotype was seen a few times. The chain joins TRBV5-1 to TRBJ2-1; D is ambiguous. CDR1 and CDR2 from the germline V gene are SGHRS and YFSETQ. CDR3 length equals 12 residues. Trimming shortened V by 6 bases and J by 8 bases, and 12 bases separated the two germline ends. DNA of the CDR3: TGCGCCAGCAACCCCAACACTGATGAGCAGTTCTTC. This encodes CASNPNTDEQFF.

The chain recombines TRBV5-1 with TRBJ2-7; 7 bases align to TRBD1. The CDR3 is 17 amino acids. V shed 3 bases, J shed 5 bases, and the junction held 17 bases outside the gene matches. The germline gives CDR1 SGHRS, CDR2 YFSETQ. The CDR3 sequence: CASSSETGKASGDEQYF. CDR3 sequence (DNA): TGCGCCAGCAGCTCAGAGACAGGGAAGGCCTCTGGGGACGAGCAGTACTTC.

This clonotype came up a few times. This chain links TRBV10-3 with TRBJ1-5; maybe TRBD1 (6 bases). The CDR3 is 15 amino acids. Trimming shortened V by 10 bases and J by 7 bases, and 23 bases separated the two germline ends. From germline, CDR1 is ENHRY and CDR2 SYGVKD. The CDR3 loop is CATKPQGPSNQPQHF. CDR3 sequence (DNA): TGTGCCACCAAACCCCAGGGGCCCTCCAACCAGCCCCAGCATTTT.

This clonotype was seen more than once but under ten times. This chain links TRBV7-9 with TRBJ1-3, with D hard to call. V lost 5 bases and J lost 4, with 3 bases in between. Germline V CDR1 and CDR2: SEHNR, FQNEAQ (reference sequence). The CDR3 totals 11 residues. Here the CDR3 reads CASSNGNTIYF. The DNA of the CDR3 is TGTGCCAGCAGCAACGGAAACACCATATATTTT.

This clonotype occurred a few times. The CDR3 reads CASSLSREGQFF. The CDR3 DNA reads as TGTGCCAGCAGCTTGTCTCGGGAGGGGCAGTTCTTC. The V call is TRBV5-6, the J call TRBJ2-1; 8 bases are shared with TRBD2. The J segment lost 12 bases and the V segment lost 1 base, leaving 3 bases of the junction unmatched. The CDR3 is 12 amino acids. The V gene's germline CDR1 is SGHDT and CDR2 YYEEEE.

The J gene is TRBJ2-7, the V gene TRBV7-9; the D gene is possibly TRBD2 (5 bases). CDR3 length: 11 residues. CDR1 is SEHNR and CDR2 is FQNEAQ in the germline V gene (reference sequence). V was shortened by 4 bases and J by 7 bases, with 8 bases between the two germline ends. In DNA, the CDR3 is TGTGCCAGCAGCTACTCGGGGGAGCAGTACTTC. This sequence encodes CASSYSGEQYF.

CDR3: CASSLSQWTSGAYNEQFF. CDR3 nucleotides: TGTGCCAGCAGTTTATCCCAGTGGACTAGCGGGGCCTACAATGAGCAGTTCTTC. The V and J genes are TRBV27 and TRBJ2-1; 12 bases agree with TRBD2. V was pared by 0 bases and J by 2 bases, with 5 bases of the junction left unmatched. Germline CDR1 and CDR2: MNHEY and SMNVEV (reference sequence). The CDR3 totals 18 residues.

This clonotype appeared a few times. The V gene is TRBV6-1, the J gene TRBJ2-2; 8 nucleotides line up with TRBD1. The CDR3 has 17 residues. The V gene's germline CDR1 is MNHNS and CDR2 SASEGT. Trimming removed 7 bases from V and 2 bases from J; junction bases left unmatched: 12. CDR3 region: CASTYDLGTGNTGELFF. The CDR3 DNA reads TGTGCCAGCACCTACGACCTAGGGACAGGCAACACCGGGGAGCTGTTTTTT.

This clonotype was seen only a few times. The chain combines TRBV5-1 with TRBJ2-7; D might be TRBD1 or TRBD2, each matching 6 bases. Looked up from germline, CDR1 is SGHRS and CDR2 is YFSETQ. The CDR3 is 12 amino acids. Trimming stripped 5 bases from V and 3 bases from J, with 9 bases between. The chain's CDR3 is CASRQGGYEQYF. The CDR3 nucleotides read TGCGCCAGCAGACAGGGAGGCTACGAGCAGTACTTC.